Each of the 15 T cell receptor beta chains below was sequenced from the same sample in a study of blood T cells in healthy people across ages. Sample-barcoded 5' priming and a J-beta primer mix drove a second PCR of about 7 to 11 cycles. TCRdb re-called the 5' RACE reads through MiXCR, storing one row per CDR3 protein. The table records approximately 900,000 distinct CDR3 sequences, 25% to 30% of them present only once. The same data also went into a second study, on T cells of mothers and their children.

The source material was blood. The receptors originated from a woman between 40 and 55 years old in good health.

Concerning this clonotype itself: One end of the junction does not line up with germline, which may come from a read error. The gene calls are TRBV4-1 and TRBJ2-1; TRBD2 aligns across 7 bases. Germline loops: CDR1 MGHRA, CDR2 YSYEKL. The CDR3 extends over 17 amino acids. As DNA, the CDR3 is TGCGCCGGCAGCCAAGATCCGGCGGGGACTACCTACAATGAGCAGTTCTTC. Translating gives CAGSQDPAGTTYNEQFF.

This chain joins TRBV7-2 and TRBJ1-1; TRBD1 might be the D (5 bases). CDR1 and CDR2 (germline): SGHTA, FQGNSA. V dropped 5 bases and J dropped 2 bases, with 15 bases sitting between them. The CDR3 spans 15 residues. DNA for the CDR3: TGTGCCAGCAGCCCGTGGACAAGTGAAAACACTGAAGCTTTCTTT. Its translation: CASSPWTSENTEAFF.

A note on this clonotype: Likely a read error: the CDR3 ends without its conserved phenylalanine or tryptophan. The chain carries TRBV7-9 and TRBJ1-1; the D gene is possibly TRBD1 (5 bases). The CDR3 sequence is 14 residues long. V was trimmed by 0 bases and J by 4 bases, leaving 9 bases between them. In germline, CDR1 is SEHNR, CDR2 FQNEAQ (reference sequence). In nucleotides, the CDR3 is TGTGCCAGCAGCTTAGCGCATGGGGGCACTGAAGCTTTCTGT. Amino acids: CASSLAHGGTEAFC.

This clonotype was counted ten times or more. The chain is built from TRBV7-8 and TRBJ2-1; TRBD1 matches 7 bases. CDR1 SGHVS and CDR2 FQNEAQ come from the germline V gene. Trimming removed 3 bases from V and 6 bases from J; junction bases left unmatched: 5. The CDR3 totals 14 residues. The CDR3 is CASSFDRAGNEQFF. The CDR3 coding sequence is TGTGCCAGCAGCTTCGACAGGGCGGGCAATGAGCAGTTCTTC.

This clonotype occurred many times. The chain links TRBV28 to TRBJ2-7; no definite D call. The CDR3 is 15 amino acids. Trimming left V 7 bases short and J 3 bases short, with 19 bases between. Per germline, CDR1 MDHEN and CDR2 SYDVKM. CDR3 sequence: CASTTKNNLHYEQYF. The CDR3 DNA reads TGTGCCAGCACCACTAAGAACAACCTTCACTACGAGCAGTACTTC.

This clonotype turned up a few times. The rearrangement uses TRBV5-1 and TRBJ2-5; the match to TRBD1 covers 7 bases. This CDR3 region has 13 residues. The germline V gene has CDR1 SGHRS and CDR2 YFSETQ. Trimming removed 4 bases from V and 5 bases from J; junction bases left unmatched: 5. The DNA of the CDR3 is TGCGCCAGCAGCCAGACAGGGTGGGAGACCCAGTACTTC. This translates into CASSQTGWETQYF.

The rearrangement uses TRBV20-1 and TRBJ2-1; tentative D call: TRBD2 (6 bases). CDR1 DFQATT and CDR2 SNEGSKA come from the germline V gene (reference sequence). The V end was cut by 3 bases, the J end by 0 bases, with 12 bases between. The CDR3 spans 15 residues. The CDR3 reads CSASRGFGSYNEQFF. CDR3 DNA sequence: TGCAGTGCTAGTCGGGGGTTCGGCTCCTACAATGAGCAGTTCTTC.

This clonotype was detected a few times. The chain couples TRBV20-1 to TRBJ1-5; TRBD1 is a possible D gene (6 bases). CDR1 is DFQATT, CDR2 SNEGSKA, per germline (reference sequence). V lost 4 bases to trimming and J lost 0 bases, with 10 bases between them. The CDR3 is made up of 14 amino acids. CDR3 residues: CSATQGNSNQPQHF. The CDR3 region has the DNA TGCAGTGCTACTCAGGGGAATAGCAATCAGCCCCAGCATTTT.

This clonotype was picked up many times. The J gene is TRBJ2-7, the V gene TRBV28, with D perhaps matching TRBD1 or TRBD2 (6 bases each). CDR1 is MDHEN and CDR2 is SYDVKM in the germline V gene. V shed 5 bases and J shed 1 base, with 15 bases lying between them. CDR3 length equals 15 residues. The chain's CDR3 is CASSRSRGASYEQYF. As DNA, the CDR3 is TGTGCCAGCAGTAGATCTAGGGGGGCATCCTACGAGCAGTACTTC.

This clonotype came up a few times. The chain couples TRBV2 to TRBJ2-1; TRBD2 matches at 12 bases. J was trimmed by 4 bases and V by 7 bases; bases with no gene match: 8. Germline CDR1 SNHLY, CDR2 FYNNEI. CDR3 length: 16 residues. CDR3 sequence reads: CASITSGGPPYNEQFF. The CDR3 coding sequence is TGTGCCAGCATAACTAGCGGGGGGCCCCCTTACAATGAGCAGTTCTTC. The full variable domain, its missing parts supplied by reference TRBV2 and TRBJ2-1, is EPEVTQTPSHQVTQMGQEVILRCVPISNHLYFYWYRQILGQKVEFLVSFYNNEISEKSEIFDDQFSVERPDGSNFTLKIRSTKLEDSAMYFCASITSGGPPYNEQFFGPGTRLTVL.

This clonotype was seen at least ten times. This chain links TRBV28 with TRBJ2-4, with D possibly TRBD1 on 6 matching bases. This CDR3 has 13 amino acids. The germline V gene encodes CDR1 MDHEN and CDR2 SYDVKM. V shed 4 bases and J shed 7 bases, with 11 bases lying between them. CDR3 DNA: TGTGCCAGCAGTTCAGGGACAATGAACATTCAGTACTTC. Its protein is CASSSGTMNIQYF. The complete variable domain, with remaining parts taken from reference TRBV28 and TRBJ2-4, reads DVKVTQSSRYLVKRTGEKVFLECVQDMDHENMFWYRQDPGLGLRLIYFSYDVKMKEKGDIPEGYSVSREKKERFSLILESASTNQTSMYLCASSSGTMNIQYFGAGTRLSVL.

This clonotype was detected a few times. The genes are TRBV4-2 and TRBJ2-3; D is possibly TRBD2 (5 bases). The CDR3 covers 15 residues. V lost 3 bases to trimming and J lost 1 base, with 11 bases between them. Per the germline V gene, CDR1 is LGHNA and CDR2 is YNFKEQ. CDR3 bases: TGTGCCAGCAGCCAGAGCGTCGGGGGCACAGATACGCAGTATTTT. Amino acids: CASSQSVGGTDTQYF.

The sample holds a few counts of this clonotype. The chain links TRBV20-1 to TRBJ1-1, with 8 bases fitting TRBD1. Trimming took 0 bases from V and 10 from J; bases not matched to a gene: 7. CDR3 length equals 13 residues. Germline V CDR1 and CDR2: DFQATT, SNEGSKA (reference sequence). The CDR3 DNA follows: TGCAGTGCTAGAGAATCAGGGGGCGACGGAGCTTTCTTT. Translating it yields CSARESGGDGAFF.

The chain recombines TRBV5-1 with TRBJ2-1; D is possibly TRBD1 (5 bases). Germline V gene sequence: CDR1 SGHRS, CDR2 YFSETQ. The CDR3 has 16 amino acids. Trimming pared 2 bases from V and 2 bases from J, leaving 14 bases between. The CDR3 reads CASSFPGLFPYNEQFF. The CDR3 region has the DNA TGCGCCAGCAGCTTCCCAGGGCTTTTCCCCTACAATGAGCAGTTCTTC. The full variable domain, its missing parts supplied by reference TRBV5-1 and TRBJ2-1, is KAGVTQTPRYLIKTRGQQVTLSCSPISGHRSVSWYQQTPGQGLQFLFEYFSETQRNKGNFPGRFSGRQFSNSRSEMNVSTLELGDSALYLCASSFPGLFPYNEQFFGPGTRLTVL.

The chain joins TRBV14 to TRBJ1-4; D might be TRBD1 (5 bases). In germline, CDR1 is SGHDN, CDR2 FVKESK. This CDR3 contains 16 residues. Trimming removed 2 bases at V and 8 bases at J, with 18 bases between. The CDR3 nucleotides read TGTGCCAGCAGCCAACTGGGCGGCAGGGTTGGCGAAAAACTGTTTTTT. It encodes CASSQLGGRVGEKLFF.